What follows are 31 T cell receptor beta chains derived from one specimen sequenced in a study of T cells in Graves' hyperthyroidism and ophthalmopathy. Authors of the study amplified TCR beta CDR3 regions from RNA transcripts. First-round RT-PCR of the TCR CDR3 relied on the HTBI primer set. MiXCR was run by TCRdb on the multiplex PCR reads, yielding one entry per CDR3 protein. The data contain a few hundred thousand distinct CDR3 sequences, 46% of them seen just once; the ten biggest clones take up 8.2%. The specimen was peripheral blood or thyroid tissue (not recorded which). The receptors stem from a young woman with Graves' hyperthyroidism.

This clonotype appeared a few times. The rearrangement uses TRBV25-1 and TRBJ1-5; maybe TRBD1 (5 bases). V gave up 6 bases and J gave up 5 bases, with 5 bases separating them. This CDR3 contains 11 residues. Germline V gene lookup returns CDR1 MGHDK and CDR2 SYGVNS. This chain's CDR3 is CASRQDQPQHF. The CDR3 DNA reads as TGTGCCAGCAGACAGGATCAGCCCCAGCATTTT.

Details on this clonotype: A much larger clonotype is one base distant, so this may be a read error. CDR3 amino acids: CASSRTGGEVTEAFF. In DNA form, the CDR3 reads TGTGCCAGCAGCCGGACAGGGGGGGAAGTCACTGAAGCTTTCTTT. The chain links TRBV6-6 to TRBJ1-1; 10 bases match TRBD1. V gave up 6 bases and J gave up 4 bases; unmatched junction bases: 8. The V gene's germline CDR1 is MNHNY and CDR2 SVGAGI (reference sequence). The CDR3 loop spans 15 amino acids.

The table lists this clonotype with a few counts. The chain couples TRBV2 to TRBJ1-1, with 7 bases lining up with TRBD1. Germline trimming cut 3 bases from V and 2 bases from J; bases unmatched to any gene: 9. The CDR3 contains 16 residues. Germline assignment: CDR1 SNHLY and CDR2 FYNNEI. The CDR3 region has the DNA TGTGCCAGCAGTGAGTGGGACAGCCTAAGTAACACTGAAGCTTTCTTT. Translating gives CASSEWDSLSNTEAFF.

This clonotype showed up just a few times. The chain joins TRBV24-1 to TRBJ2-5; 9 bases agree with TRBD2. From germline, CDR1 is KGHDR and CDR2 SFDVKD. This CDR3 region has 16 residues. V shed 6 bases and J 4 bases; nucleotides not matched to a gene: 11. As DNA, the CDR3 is TGTGCCACCAGTCCAAATGGTATAGCGGGAGTAGAGACCCAGTACTTC. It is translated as CATSPNGIAGVETQYF.

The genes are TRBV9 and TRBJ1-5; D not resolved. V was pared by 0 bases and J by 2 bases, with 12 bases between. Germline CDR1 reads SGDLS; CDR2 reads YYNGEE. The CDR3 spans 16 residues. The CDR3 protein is CASSVGPTVGNQPQHF. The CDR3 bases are TGTGCCAGCAGCGTAGGGCCGACCGTTGGCAATCAGCCCCAGCATTTT.

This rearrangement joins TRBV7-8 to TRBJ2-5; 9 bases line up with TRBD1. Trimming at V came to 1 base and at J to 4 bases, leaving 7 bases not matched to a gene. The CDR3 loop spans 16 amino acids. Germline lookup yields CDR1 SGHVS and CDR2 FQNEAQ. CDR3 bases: TGTGCCAGCAGCTTAGTTCACAGGGGGCTCGGAGAGACCCAGTACTTC. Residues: CASSLVHRGLGETQYF.

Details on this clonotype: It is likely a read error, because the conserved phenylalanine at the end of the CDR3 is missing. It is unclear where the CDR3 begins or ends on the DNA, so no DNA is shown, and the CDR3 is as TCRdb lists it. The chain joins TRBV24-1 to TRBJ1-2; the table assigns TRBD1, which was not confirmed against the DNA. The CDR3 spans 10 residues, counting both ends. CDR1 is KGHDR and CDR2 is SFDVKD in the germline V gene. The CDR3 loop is CATSDLGAGG.

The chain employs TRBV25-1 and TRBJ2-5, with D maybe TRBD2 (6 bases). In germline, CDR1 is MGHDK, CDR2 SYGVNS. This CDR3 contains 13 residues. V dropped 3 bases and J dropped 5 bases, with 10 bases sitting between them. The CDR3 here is CASSDGRAETQYF. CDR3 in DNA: TGTGCCAGCAGTGACGGGAGAGCGGAGACCCAGTACTTC.

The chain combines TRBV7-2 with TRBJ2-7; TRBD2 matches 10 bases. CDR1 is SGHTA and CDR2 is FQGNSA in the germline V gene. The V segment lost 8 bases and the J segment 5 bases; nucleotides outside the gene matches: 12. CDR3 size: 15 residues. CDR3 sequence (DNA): TGTGCCAGCTCACCATCTAGCGGGAGAATCGACGAGCAGTACTTC. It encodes CASSPSSGRIDEQYF.

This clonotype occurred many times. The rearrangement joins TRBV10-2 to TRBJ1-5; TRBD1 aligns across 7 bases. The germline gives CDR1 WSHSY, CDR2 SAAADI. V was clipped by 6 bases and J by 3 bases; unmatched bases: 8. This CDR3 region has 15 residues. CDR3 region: CASRSGGVLNQPQHF. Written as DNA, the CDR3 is TGCGCCAGCAGGTCAGGGGGAGTGCTCAATCAGCCCCAGCATTTT.

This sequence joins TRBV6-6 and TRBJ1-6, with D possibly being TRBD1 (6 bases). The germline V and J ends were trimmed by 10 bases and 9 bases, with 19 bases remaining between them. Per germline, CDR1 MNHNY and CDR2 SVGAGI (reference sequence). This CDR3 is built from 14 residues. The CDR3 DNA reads TGTGCCATCACCGAGGGGGGATCGGGTTCACCCCTCCACTTT. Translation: CAITEGGSGSPLHF.

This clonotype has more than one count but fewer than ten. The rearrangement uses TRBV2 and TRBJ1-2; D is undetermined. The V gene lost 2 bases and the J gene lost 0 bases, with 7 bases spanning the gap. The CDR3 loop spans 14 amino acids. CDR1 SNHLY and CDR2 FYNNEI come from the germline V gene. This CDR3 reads CASSESNTNYGYTF. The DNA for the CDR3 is TGTGCCAGCAGTGAATCAAATACTAACTATGGCTACACCTTC.

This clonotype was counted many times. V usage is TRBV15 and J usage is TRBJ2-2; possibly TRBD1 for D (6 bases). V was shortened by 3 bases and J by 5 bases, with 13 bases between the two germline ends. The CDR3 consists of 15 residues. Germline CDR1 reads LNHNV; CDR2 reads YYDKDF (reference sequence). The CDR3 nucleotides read TGTGCCACCAGCAGGGGTGGACAGACGACCGGGGAGCTGTTTTTT. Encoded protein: CATSRGGQTTGELFF.

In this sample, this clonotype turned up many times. Written as DNA, the CDR3 is TGTGCCAGCAGCCCGACCCTTAGGACAGGCGGTCATTCACCCCTCCACTTT. Its translation is CASSPTLRTGGHSPLHF. This chain uses TRBV6-1 with TRBJ1-6; 7 bases line up with TRBD1. The length of the CDR3 is 17 residues. Trimming took 6 bases from V and 8 from J; bases not matched to a gene: 16. Germline assignment: CDR1 MNHNS and CDR2 SASEGT.

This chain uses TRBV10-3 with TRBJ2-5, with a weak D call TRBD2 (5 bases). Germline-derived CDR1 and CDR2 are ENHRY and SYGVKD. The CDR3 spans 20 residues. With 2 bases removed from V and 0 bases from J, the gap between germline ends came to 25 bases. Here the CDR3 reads CAISEEGRHKAVVYQETQYF. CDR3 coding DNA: TGTGCCATCAGTGAGGAGGGAAGACACAAGGCGGTTGTGTACCAAGAGACCCAGTACTTC.

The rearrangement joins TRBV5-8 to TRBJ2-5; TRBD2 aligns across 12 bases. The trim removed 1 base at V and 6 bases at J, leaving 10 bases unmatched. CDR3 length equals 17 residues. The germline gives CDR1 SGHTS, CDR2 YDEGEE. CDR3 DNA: TGTGCCAGCAGCTTGTCTAGCGGGAGGGCCTCGGAAAAGACCCAGTACTTC. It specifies CASSLSSGRASEKTQYF.

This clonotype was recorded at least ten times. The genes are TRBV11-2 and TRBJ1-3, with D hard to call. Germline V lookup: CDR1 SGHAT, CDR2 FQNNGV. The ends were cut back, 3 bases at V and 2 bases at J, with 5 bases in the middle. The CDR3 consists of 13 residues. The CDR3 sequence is CASSFDPGNTIYF. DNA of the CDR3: TGTGCCAGCAGCTTCGATCCTGGAAACACCATATATTTT.

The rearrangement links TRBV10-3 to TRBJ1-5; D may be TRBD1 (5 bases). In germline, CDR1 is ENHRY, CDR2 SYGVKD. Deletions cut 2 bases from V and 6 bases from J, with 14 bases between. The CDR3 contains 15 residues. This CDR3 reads CAISEAWGEGQPQHF. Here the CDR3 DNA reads TGTGCCATCAGTGAGGCCTGGGGGGAAGGTCAGCCCCAGCATTTT.

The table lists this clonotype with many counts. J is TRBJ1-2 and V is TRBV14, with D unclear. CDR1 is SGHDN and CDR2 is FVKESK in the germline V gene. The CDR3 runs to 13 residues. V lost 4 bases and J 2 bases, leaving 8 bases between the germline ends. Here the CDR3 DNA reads TGTGCCAGCAGCCCACAGCGGAACTATGGCTACACCTTC. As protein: CASSPQRNYGYTF.

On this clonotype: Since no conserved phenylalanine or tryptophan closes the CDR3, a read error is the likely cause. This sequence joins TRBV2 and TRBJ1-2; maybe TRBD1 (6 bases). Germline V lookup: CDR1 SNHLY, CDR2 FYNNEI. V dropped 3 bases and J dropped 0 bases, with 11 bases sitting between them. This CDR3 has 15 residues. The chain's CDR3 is CASSDTRQANYGYTC. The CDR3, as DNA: TGTGCCAGCAGTGATACTAGACAGGCTAACTATGGCTACACCTGC.

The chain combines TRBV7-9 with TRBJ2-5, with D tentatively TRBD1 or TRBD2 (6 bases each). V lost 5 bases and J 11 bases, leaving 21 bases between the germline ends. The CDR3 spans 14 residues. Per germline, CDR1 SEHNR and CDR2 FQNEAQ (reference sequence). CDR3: CASSPGGVRSEQYF. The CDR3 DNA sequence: TGTGCCAGCAGCCCCGGGGGCGTCCGGTCGGAGCAGTACTTC.

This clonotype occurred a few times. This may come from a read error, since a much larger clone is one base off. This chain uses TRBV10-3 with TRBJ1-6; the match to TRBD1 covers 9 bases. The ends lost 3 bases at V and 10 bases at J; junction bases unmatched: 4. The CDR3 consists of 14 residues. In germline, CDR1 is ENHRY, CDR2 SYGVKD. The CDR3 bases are TGTGCCATCAGTGAACAGGGGGCTCGATCACCCCTCCACTTT. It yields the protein CAISEQGARSPLHF.

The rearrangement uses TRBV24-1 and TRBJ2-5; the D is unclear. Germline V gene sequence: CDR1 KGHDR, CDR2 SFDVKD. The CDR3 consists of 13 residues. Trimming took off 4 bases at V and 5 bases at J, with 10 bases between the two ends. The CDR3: CATSEAVRETQYF. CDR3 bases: TGTGCCACCAGTGAAGCAGTCCGCGAGACCCAGTACTTC.

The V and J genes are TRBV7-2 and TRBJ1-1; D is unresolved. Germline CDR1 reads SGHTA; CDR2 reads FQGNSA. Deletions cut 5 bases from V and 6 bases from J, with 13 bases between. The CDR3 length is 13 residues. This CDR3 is CASSRRVMAEAFF. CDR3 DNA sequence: TGTGCCAGCAGCCGGCGGGTGATGGCTGAAGCTTTCTTT. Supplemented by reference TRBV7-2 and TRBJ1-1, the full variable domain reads GAGVSQSPSNKVTEKGKDVELRCDPISGHTALYWYRQSLGQGLEFLIYFQGNSAPDKSGLPSDRFSAERTGGSVSTLTIQRTQQEDSAVYLCASSRRVMAEAFFGQGTRLTVV.

DNA for the CDR3: TGCAGCTCCCTAGGGGGCAGGGAGACCCAGTACTTC. This codes for CSSLGGRETQYF. The V call is TRBV29-1, the J call TRBJ2-5; 7 bases agree with TRBD1. Germline assignment: CDR1 SQVTM and CDR2 ANQGSEA. The CDR3 runs 12 residues. Trimming cost V 8 bases and J 5 bases; bases outside gene matches: 8.

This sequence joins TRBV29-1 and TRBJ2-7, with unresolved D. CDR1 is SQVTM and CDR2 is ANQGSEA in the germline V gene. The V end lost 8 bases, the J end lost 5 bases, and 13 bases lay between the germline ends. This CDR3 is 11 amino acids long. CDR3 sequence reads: CSLGQPNEQYF. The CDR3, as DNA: TGCAGCTTAGGCCAGCCAAACGAGCAGTACTTC.

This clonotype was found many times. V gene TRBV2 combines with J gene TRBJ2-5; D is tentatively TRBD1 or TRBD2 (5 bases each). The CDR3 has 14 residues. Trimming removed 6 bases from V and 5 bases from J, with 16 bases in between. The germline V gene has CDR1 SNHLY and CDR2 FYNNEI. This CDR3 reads CASRPGTDRETQYF. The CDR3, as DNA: TGTGCCAGCAGACCCGGGACCGACCGCGAGACCCAGTACTTC. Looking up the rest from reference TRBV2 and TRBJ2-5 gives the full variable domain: EPEVTQTPSHQVTQMGQEVILRCVPISNHLYFYWYRQILGQKVEFLVSFYNNEISEKSEIFDDQFSVERPDGSNFTLKIRSTKLEDSAMYFCASRPGTDRETQYFGPGTRLLVL.

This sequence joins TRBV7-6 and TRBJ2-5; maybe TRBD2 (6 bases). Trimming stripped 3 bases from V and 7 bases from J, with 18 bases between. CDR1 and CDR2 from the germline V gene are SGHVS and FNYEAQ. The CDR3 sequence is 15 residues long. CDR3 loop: CASSFRRAGKWTQYF. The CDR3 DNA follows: TGTGCCAGCAGCTTCCGGAGGGCCGGTAAATGGACCCAGTACTTC.

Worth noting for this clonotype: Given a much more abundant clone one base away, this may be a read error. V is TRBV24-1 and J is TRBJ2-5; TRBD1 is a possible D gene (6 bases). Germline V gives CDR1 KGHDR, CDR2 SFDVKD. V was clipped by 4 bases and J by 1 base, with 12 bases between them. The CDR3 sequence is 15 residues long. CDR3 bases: TGTGCCACCAGTGAAAGGGACACCACCCAAGAGACCCAGTACTTC. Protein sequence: CATSERDTTQETQYF.

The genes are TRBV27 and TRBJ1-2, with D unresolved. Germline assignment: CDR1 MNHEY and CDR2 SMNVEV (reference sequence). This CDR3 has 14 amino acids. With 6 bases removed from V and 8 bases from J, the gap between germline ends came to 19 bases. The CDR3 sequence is CASRWGIGLEGYTF. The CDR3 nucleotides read TGTGCCAGCAGGTGGGGTATAGGGCTAGAAGGCTACACCTTC.

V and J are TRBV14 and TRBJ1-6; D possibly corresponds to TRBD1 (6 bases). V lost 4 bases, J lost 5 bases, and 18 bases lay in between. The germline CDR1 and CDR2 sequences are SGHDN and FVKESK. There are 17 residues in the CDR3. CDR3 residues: CASSPRTAGVNNSPLHF. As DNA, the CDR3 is TGTGCCAGCAGCCCTCGGACAGCCGGAGTTAATAATTCACCCCTCCACTTT.